This T cell receptor (beta chain) was documented in a study of CD8+CD57+ T cells in acquired aplastic anemia. TCR beta VDJ and CDR3 were profiled, and genomic DNA was the template. One entry per CDR3 protein, called by TCRdb with MiXCR from the reads. Here the sample spans 150,000 or so distinct CDR3 sequences, 60% to 70% being singletons. This CDR3 region has 11 residues. Germline V gene lookup returns CDR1 SGHRS and CDR2 YFSETQ. V was shortened by 4 bases and J by 11 bases, with 12 bases between the two germline ends. This sequence was found in a human donor in good health. The chain carries TRBV5-1 and TRBJ1-2, with D possibly being TRBD1 (5 bases). The sequenced sample was sorted CD4+, CD8+, or CD8+CD57+ T cells (not recorded which) from PBMCs. The chain's CDR3 is CASSLGQEYTF. The CDR3 DNA follows: TGCGCCAGCAGCCTAGGACAAGAGTACACCTTC. Based on the CDR3 plus reference TRBV5-1 and TRBJ1-2, the full variable domain is KAGVTQTPRYLIKTRGQQVTLSCSPISGHRSVSWYQQTPGQGLQFLFEYFSETQRNKGNFPGRFSGRQFSNSRSEMNVSTLELGDSALYLCASSLGQEYTFGSGTRLTVV.